These T cell receptor beta chains were read from a single sample in a study of T cells in narcolepsy. Assay: immunoSEQ multiplex PCR; the TCRdb copy retains only in-frame clones and omits some. The table lists about 29,000 clones, approximately 89% of them singletons. The material sequenced was memory (CD45RA-) CD4+ T cells from blood. The source is a human donor in good health. CDR3s leave out the opening cysteine and the closing phenylalanine or tryptophan.

len	v_gene	j_gene	CDR3aa
15	TRBV19	TRBJ2-7	ASRDTPGTGVRYEQY
14	TRBV6-5	TRBJ2-5	ASSSPRDRHRETQY
12	TRBV11-2	TRBJ2-6	ASSFPSGANVLT
18	TRBV4-1	TRBJ2-7	ASSQEKSGRGARSSYEQY
12	TRBV19	TRBJ2-5	ASSMYGAEETQY
13	TRBV7-2	TRBJ2-3	ASSSYARATDTQY
11	TRBV30	TRBJ1-5	AWGVTSNQPQH
11	TRBV19	TRBJ2-7	ASAGRGSYEQY
13	TRBV19	TRBJ1-5	ASSSRAGKNQPQH
12	TRBV4-2	TRBJ2-7	ASSDRDRGNEQY
12	TRBV6-6	TRBJ1-5	ASSPGRQNQPQH
11	TRBV6-5	TRBJ1-5	ASIRGANQPQH
12	TRBV2	TRBJ1-6	ASSDSLWGSPLH
12	TRBV7-3	TRBJ1-2	ASSLTDRGPGYT
10	TRBV7-3	TRBJ1-6	ASSLGPEEIH
14	TRBV7-2	TRBJ2-2	ASSLGLAGGTGELF
13	TRBV6-6	-	ASREPPGQGYEQY
11	TRBV7-8	TRBJ1-1	ASSSTGTAEAF
15	TRBV4-1	TRBJ2-1	ASSQDYRGHSYNEQF
12	TRBV27	TRBJ1-6	ASSFNQVYSPLH
14	TRBV19	TRBJ2-1	ASSFWTGLSYNEQF
12	TRBV5-1	TRBJ1-1	ASSLAWTENEAF
12	TRBV7-2	TRBJ2-1	ASSLRGISNEQF
12	TRBV10-3	TRBJ1-5	AISEDRANQPQH
14	TRBV18	TRBJ2-2	ASSPPTGQLTGELF
12	TRBV19	TRBJ2-1	ASSPLGSYNEQF
13	TRBV30	TRBJ1-4	AWSVRGGFNEKLF
13	TRBV29-1	TRBJ2-2	SVEDSPGNTGELF
14	TRBV18	TRBJ2-2	ASSLIAGMNTGELF
12	TRBV9	TRBJ2-7	ASSVETGPYEQY
14	TRBV4-3	TRBJ1-1	ASSQDAVGEHTEAF
13	TRBV18	TRBJ1-4	ASSPNRGSSEKLF
11	TRBV7-2	TRBJ2-7	ASSRTSAYEQY
11	TRBV11-3	TRBJ2-1	ASSLGPNNEQF
11	TRBV7-2	TRBJ2-5	ASSLTVGETQY
14	TRBV7-8	TRBJ1-3	ASSSTGGGSGNTIY
14	TRBV9	TRBJ2-3	ASTLTSGERTDTQY
13	TRBV19	TRBJ2-1	ASSASGGSYNEQF
15	TRBV6-1	TRBJ2-1	ASSEGALAISYNEQF
11	TRBV5-8	TRBJ2-7	ASSSGTLYEQY
12	TRBV30	TRBJ2-5	AWSLSSDRETQY
12	TRBV9	TRBJ2-5	ASRSGGTQETQY
12	TRBV11-2	TRBJ1-3	ASSPITGGYTIY
14	TRBV7-9	TRBJ2-1	ASSSRSAGGPNEQF
12	TRBV6-5	TRBJ1-5	ASSEAASNQPQH
14	TRBV19	TRBJ2-2	ASSIYRGPNTGELF
15	TRBV28	TRBJ2-5	ASSLTTSGRAQETQY
11	TRBV5-1	TRBJ2-7	ASSPSRGYEQY